The sequence of this T cell receptor (beta chain) was determined in a study of cytomegalovirus exposure and HLA in healthy donors. Study context: HLA-typed donors were the source of approximately 80 million unique TCRs, which an early data release held.

Findings of the study overall: Researchers reported in a later analysis that a missense DCLRE1C variant was tied to TCR beta V- and J-gene trimming. Productive rates of about 87% or about 30% were seen for most TCR beta V segments in an earlier analysis.

Concerning this clone: Its antigen remains unidentified.

Per germline, CDR1 SGHTA and CDR2 FQGNSA. This CDR3 has 16 residues. V shed 5 bases, J shed 5 bases, and the junction held 11 bases outside the gene matches. Primers: 60 Vbeta forward and 13 Jbeta reverse. Generated by immunoSEQ multiplex PCR, the TCRdb table keeps only in-frame clones and is missing some. Among 150,000 to 200,000 clones listed, around 80% were seen once. Material for sequencing was PBMCs. The chain is built from TRBV7-2 and TRBJ2-3; 9 bases line up with TRBD2. This sequence originates from a young man in good health and CMV-seronegative. The CDR3 region is CASSLVAGGQVDTQYF. CDR3 DNA: TGTGCCAGCAGCCTAGTGGCGGGGGGGCAAGTAGATACGCAGTATTTT.